This TCR beta chain appears in the sequencing data of a study of molecular identifiers for immune sequencing clone quantification. Study-level background: Split five ways in replicates, RNA from around 20,000 or 99,000 naive CD8 cells had four portions sequenced.

Ten or more counts support this clonotype. TCRdb reprocessed the PCR reads via MiXCR and lists one record per CDR3 protein. The sample shows 460,000 or so distinct CDR3 sequences, approximately 25% of them seen only once. Germline V CDR1 and CDR2: SGDLS, YYNGEE. With 0 bases clipped from V and 6 bases from J, the junction kept 9 bases outside the gene matches. The CDR3 spans 16 residues. As CD8+CD4-CCR7+CD45RA+ cells, naive CD8 T cells were sorted. V gene TRBV9 combines with J gene TRBJ2-7, with 10 nucleotides matching TRBD2. The source material was naive CD8+ T cells from blood, with Jurkat cell RNA spiked in. The subset here: FACS-sorted CD8+CD4-CCR7+CD45RA+ naive T cells. The TCR comes from a human donor in good health. Some libraries in this study had Jurkat cell RNA spiked in. Here the CDR3 DNA reads TGTGCCAGCAGCGTAGAAGCGGGGGGGCCATGGCCCGAGCAGTACTTC. It encodes CASSVEAGGPWPEQYF.